The present entry profiles one T cell receptor (beta chain) with its context. TCRdb passed the reads through MiXCR, listing each CDR3 protein once. The table has fewer than 200,000 distinct CDR3 sequences, roughly 9% seen once. This entry is derived from a study of T cell repertoires in cytomegalovirus infection. The V end was cut by 5 bases, the J end by 3 bases, with 13 bases between. This CDR3 region has 14 residues. Per the germline V gene, CDR1 is LNHDA and CDR2 is SQIVND (reference sequence). This TCR derives from a human donor in good health (CMV status not recorded). Some clones in this sample may be carry-over from other donors' samples. This chain connects TRBV19 to TRBJ1-2; no clear D. Source material: PBMCs. CDR3 coding DNA: TGTGCCAGTAGTGCGGCTTCGGTCCACTATGGCTACACCTTC. It codes for CASSAASVHYGYTF.